This TCR beta chain was profiled in a study of blood T cell repertoires in COVID-19. About the research overall: COVID-19 samples, acute and convalescent, were from the United States, Italy and Spain. PBMCs, B-cell-depleted T cells, or T cells provided the cDNA or gDNA that made up the material.

The CDR3 contains 13 residues. From germline, CDR1 is SGHDN and CDR2 FVKESK. With V trimmed by 4 bases and J by 5 bases, 3 bases remained unmatched. Per the original methods: The authors estimated nucleated cell counts from reference gene primer amplification. The table came from immunoSEQ multiplex PCR; TCRdb's copy has only in-frame clones and leaves some out. D and trimming come from the DNA, and the V and J calls and clone size come from that table. The table has about 150,000 clones, 80% to 90% seen once. Material: peripheral blood. J is TRBJ1-1 and V is TRBV14; 8 bases agree with TRBD1. The TCR was taken from a human donor with acute or convalescent COVID-19. The donor label of this sample is uncertain. CDR3 loop: CASSPRGRTEAFF. CDR3 DNA: TGTGCCAGCAGCCCCAGGGGGCGGACTGAAGCTTTCTTT.